The 26 T cell receptor beta chains below come from one sample, sequenced in a study of neoadjuvant anti-PD-1 for oral cavity cancer. The data were produced by immunoSEQ multiplex PCR, yet TCRdb's version contains in-frame clones alone and is incomplete. The sample lists 72,000 or so clones, 65% to 85% occurring once. This specimen consisted of PBMCs, obtained before nivolumab (anti-PD-1) treatment. The receptors come from a person between 40 and 85 years old with oral cavity squamous cell carcinoma.

V usage is TRBV28 and J usage is TRBJ2-7, with D perhaps TRBD2 (6 bases). V gave up 5 bases and J gave up 3 bases, with 14 bases separating them. Germline assignment: CDR1 MDHEN and CDR2 SYDVKM. The CDR3 sequence is 14 residues long. CDR3 in DNA: TGTGCCAGCAGTGGGGGGATGGTCGACTACGAGCAGTACTTC. Residues: CASSGGMVDYEQYF.

V and J are TRBV10-2 and TRBJ1-1, with 7 bases matching TRBD1. There are 14 residues in the CDR3. Trimming removed 7 bases from V and 3 bases from J; junction bases left unmatched: 8. Germline V gene lookup returns CDR1 WSHSY and CDR2 SAAADI. The DNA of the CDR3 is TGCGCCAGCACCCTAGCAGGGGGTTACACTGAAGCTTTCTTT. It is translated as CASTLAGGYTEAFF.

V and J are TRBV7-3 and TRBJ2-7; D is uncertain. The V gene lost 5 bases and the J gene lost 6 bases, with 11 bases spanning the gap. The germline CDR1 and CDR2 sequences are SGHTA and FQGTGA. The CDR3 is 12 residues long. This CDR3 is CASSLGVGEQYF. CDR3 coding DNA: TGTGCCAGCAGCCTTGGGGTAGGCGAGCAGTACTTC.

The chain has TRBV6-5 and TRBJ2-1, with D maybe TRBD1 (6 bases). This CDR3 has 12 residues. Per the germline V gene, CDR1 is MNHEY and CDR2 is SVGAGI. Trimming pared 5 bases from V and 6 bases from J, leaving 8 bases between. The CDR3 DNA sequence: TGTGCCAGCAGTCCGACAGGCAATGAGCAGTTCTTC. Protein: CASSPTGNEQFF.

The rearrangement uses TRBV9 and TRBJ2-2; perhaps TRBD1 as D (6 bases). The V and J ends lost 6 bases and 0 bases respectively, with 9 bases between them. The CDR3 is made up of 14 amino acids. Germline V gene lookup returns CDR1 SGDLS and CDR2 YYNGEE. CDR3 protein: CASKGQSNTGELFF. The DNA of the CDR3 is TGTGCCAGCAAGGGACAATCGAACACCGGGGAGCTGTTTTTT.

The chain combines TRBV5-1 with TRBJ2-7, with D perhaps matching TRBD1 or TRBD2 (5 bases each). The CDR3 consists of 12 residues. V dropped 0 bases and J dropped 6 bases, with 7 bases sitting between them. Germline V CDR1 and CDR2: SGHRS, YFSETQ. CDR3 amino acids: CASSLGGVEQYF. The CDR3 DNA is TGCGCCAGCAGCTTGGGAGGGGTCGAGCAGTACTTC.

This clone was observed once. The chain carries TRBV6-4 and TRBJ2-3; D remains unclear. V was cut by 8 bases and J by 0 bases, with 12 bases left in between. Germline V gene data show CDR1 as MRHNA and CDR2 as SNTAGT. This CDR3 has 14 residues. CDR3 loop: CASSAQPSTDTQYF. The CDR3 DNA reads as TGTGCCAGCTCAGCCCAACCTAGCACAGATACGCAGTATTTT.

The chain employs TRBV27 and TRBJ1-2; no reliable D call. Per germline, CDR1 MNHEY and CDR2 SMNVEV (reference sequence). V lost 3 bases to trimming and J lost 5 bases, with 16 bases between them. This CDR3 comprises 15 residues. CDR3 DNA sequence: TGTGCCAGCAGTTTGACGGGCCCTACCCCGTATGGCTACACCTTC. Translation: CASSLTGPTPYGYTF.

This chain uses TRBV15 with TRBJ1-1; the D is unclear. The ends were cut back, 8 bases at V and 0 bases at J, with 16 bases in the middle. The CDR3 runs 15 residues. The germline V gene has CDR1 LNHNV and CDR2 YYDKDF (reference sequence). CDR3 sequence reads: CATATSRSMNTEAFF. The CDR3 nucleotides are TGTGCCACCGCCACGAGCAGGTCGATGAACACTGAAGCTTTCTTT.

This chain links TRBV9 with TRBJ1-3, with D hard to call. The V and J ends lost 4 bases and 1 base respectively, with 9 bases between them. From germline, CDR1 is SGDLS and CDR2 YYNGEE. This CDR3 has 14 residues. The CDR3 spells CASSTGISGNTIYF. The CDR3 region has the DNA TGTGCCAGCAGCACCGGGATTTCTGGAAACACCATATATTTT.

The chain combines TRBV7-2 with TRBJ2-3; the D gene is possibly TRBD1 (6 bases). CDR3 length: 15 amino acids. The ends were cut back, 7 bases at V and 2 bases at J, with 16 bases in the middle. In germline, CDR1 is SGHTA, CDR2 FQGNSA. The chain's CDR3 is CASTVTGSFTDTQYF. CDR3 DNA sequence: TGTGCCAGCACCGTGACAGGCTCCTTCACAGATACGCAGTATTTT. Based on the CDR3 plus reference TRBV7-2 and TRBJ2-3, the full variable domain is GAGVSQSPSNKVTEKGKDVELRCDPISGHTALYWYRQSLGQGLEFLIYFQGNSAPDKSGLPSDRFSAERTGGSVSTLTIQRTQQEDSAVYLCASTVTGSFTDTQYFGPGTRLTVL.

This chain uses TRBV6-5 with TRBJ1-1; 8 nucleotides line up with TRBD1. Germline V lookup: CDR1 MNHEY, CDR2 SVGAGI. V gave up 8 bases and J gave up 0 bases; unmatched junction bases: 2. The CDR3 runs to 13 residues. Written as DNA, the CDR3 is TGTGCCAGCCAGACAGGGGTGAACACTGAAGCTTTCTTT. Translated, it gives CASQTGVNTEAFF.

This rearrangement joins TRBV7-9 to TRBJ1-6, with 8 nucleotides matching TRBD1. The trim removed 5 bases at V and 10 bases at J, leaving 10 bases unmatched. The germline V gene encodes CDR1 SEHNR and CDR2 FQNEAQ (reference sequence). The CDR3 runs 15 residues. The CDR3 DNA follows: TGTGCCAGCAGCCAAGGGGAAACAGGGGGATCACCCCTCCACTTT. Its protein product is CASSQGETGGSPLHF.

This rearrangement joins TRBV2 to TRBJ2-4, with 10 nucleotides matching TRBD1. This CDR3 has 16 amino acids. The germline gives CDR1 SNHLY, CDR2 FYNNEI. The ends lost 6 bases at V and 7 bases at J; junction bases unmatched: 12. This CDR3 is CASRPFPTGGANIQYF. CDR3 nucleotide sequence: TGTGCCAGCAGACCTTTTCCGACAGGGGGCGCGAACATTCAGTACTTC.

The V and J genes are TRBV11-2 and TRBJ1-2; a weak D match, TRBD1 (5 bases). Germline CDR1 and CDR2: SGHAT and FQNNGV. The CDR3 spans 14 residues. Between the trimmed V and J ends, which lost 4 bases and 2 bases, there was a span of 11 bases. For the CDR3, the DNA is TGTGCCAGCAGCTCCCAGGACAACAACTATGGCTACACCTTC. Its protein product is CASSSQDNNYGYTF.

This chain uses TRBV28 with TRBJ1-5; D might be TRBD1 (5 bases). V gave up 5 bases and J gave up 7 bases, with 15 bases separating them. There are 14 residues in the CDR3. Per the germline V gene, CDR1 is MDHEN and CDR2 is SYDVKM. CDR3 nucleotides: TGTGCCAGCAGTCCCTTTGCGGGGGGGCAGCCCCAGCATTTT. As protein: CASSPFAGGQPQHF.

This chain uses TRBV5-5 with TRBJ2-7, with 7 bases identical to TRBD1. The V segment lost 3 bases and the J segment 9 bases; nucleotides outside the gene matches: 21. The V gene's germline CDR1 is SGHKS and CDR2 YYEKEE (reference sequence). This CDR3 is 17 amino acids long. CDR3 in amino acids: CASSSQSTGVGSVRQYF. CDR3 nucleotide sequence: TGTGCCAGCAGCTCCCAGAGTACAGGGGTCGGGTCCGTGCGGCAGTACTTC.

The chain carries TRBV27 and TRBJ1-1; 8 positions agree with TRBD1. The V and J ends lost 6 bases and 4 bases, in that order; junction bases with no gene match: 16. Looked up from germline, CDR1 is MNHEY and CDR2 is SMNVEV (reference sequence). The CDR3 is 17 residues long. CDR3 nucleotides: TGTGCCAGCAGATCAGGACACAGGGGGTCGTTGAGCACTGAAGCTTTCTTT. It translates to CASRSGHRGSLSTEAFF.

The V call is TRBV7-3, the J call TRBJ1-5; no firm D call. This CDR3 contains 14 residues. Germline V gene data show CDR1 as SGHTA and CDR2 as FQGTGA. V was cut by 1 base and J by 9 bases, with 13 bases left in between. CDR3 sequence: CASSLSGDGGPQHF. The CDR3 region has the DNA TGTGCCAGCAGCTTAAGTGGGGATGGAGGGCCCCAGCATTTT.

The rearrangement links TRBV19 to TRBJ2-7, with D possibly matching TRBD2 (6 bases). The CDR3 extends over 14 amino acids. CDR1 and CDR2 (germline): LNHDA, SQIVND (reference sequence). Trimming cost V 3 bases and J 7 bases, with 16 bases left between them. CDR3 residues: CASSMSGQLGEQYF. DNA for the CDR3: TGTGCCAGTAGTATGAGCGGGCAACTGGGGGAGCAGTACTTC.

In its sample, this clone was seen a few times. The V gene is TRBV2, the J gene TRBJ2-3; D ambiguous. The length of the CDR3 is 15 residues. CDR1 is SNHLY, CDR2 FYNNEI, per germline. Deletions cut 6 bases from V and 4 bases from J, with 17 bases between. CDR3 bases: TGTGCCAGCAGGGGGTCGGGTTCGCGCGCAGATACGCAGTATTTT. It is translated as CASRGSGSRADTQYF.

The chain carries TRBV28 and TRBJ2-5, with D hard to call. V was shortened by 4 bases and J by 4 bases, with 25 bases between the two germline ends. The CDR3 totals 18 residues. CDR1 is MDHEN and CDR2 is SYDVKM in the germline V gene. This chain's CDR3 is CASSSITRSQGLGETQYF. The CDR3 bases are TGTGCCAGCAGTTCCATTACCCGCAGTCAAGGGTTGGGAGAGACCCAGTACTTC.

This rearrangement joins TRBV6-1 to TRBJ1-2; D might be TRBD1 (5 bases). This CDR3 has 16 residues. Trimming pared 2 bases from V and 2 bases from J, leaving 15 bases between. CDR1 is MNHNS, CDR2 SASEGT, per germline. The CDR3: CASSEPPGRVNYGYTF. CDR3 bases: TGTGCCAGCAGTGAACCCCCAGGGCGGGTAAACTATGGCTACACCTTC.

Concerning this clone itself: Additional DNA sequences in this sample encode the identical CDR3. This chain links TRBV6-6 with TRBJ2-3; D unclear. V was trimmed by 0 bases and J by 5 bases, leaving 6 bases between them. Germline lookup yields CDR1 MNHNY and CDR2 SVGAGI (reference sequence). This CDR3 has 13 residues. CDR3: CASSYSSGDTQYF. The CDR3 bases are TGTGCCAGCAGTTACTCGTCGGGAGATACGCAGTATTTT.

The V and J genes are TRBV4-1 and TRBJ2-1, with TRBD1 as a possible D gene (6 bases). The CDR3 is made up of 15 amino acids. The germline V gene encodes CDR1 MGHRA and CDR2 YSYEKL. Trimming shortened V by 0 bases and J by 0 bases, and 6 bases separated the two germline ends. The CDR3 nucleotides are TGCGCCAGCAGCCAAGAGGGGGCCTCCTACAATGAGCAGTTCTTC. Its protein product is CASSQEGASYNEQFF.

This chain uses TRBV27 with TRBJ2-1, with unresolved D. CDR1 and CDR2 (germline): MNHEY, SMNVEV (reference sequence). V lost 5 bases to trimming and J lost 7 bases, with 12 bases between them. The CDR3 extends over 13 amino acids. Here the CDR3 reads CASSALSRNEQFF. The CDR3 nucleotides read TGTGCCAGCAGTGCCTTATCGAGGAATGAGCAGTTCTTC.